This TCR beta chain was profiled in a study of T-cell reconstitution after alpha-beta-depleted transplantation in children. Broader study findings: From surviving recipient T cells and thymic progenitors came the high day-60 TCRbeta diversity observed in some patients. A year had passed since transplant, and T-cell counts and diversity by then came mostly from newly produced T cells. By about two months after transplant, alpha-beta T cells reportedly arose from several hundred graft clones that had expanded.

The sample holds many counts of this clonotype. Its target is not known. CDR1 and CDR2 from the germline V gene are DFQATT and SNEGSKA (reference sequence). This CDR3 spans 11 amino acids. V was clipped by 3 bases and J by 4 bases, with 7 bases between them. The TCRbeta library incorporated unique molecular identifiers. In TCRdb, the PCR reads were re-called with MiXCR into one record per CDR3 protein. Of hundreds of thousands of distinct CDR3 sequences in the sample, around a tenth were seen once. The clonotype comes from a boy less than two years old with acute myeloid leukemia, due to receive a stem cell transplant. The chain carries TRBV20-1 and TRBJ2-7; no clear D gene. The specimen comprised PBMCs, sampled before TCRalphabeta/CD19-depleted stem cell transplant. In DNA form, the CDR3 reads TGCAGTGCTAGCGCGGTATACGAGCAGTACTTC. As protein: CSASAVYEQYF.